A selection of T cell receptor beta chains follows, all from one sample in a study of blood T cells in healthy people across ages. TCRdb ran MiXCR on the 5' RACE reads and lists one entry per CDR3 protein. The sample gives roughly 700,000 distinct CDR3 sequences, approximately 49% of which show up once; around a third is in the top ten. Sequenced: blood. These receptors all stem from a woman aged 60-75 years in good health. CDR3s include the opening cysteine and the closing phenylalanine or tryptophan. Fields, in order: V gene, J gene, D gene, CDR3 protein. D genes are given only for firm matches.

v_gene: TRBV29-1; j_gene: TRBJ2-3; d_gene: -; CDR3aa: CSVDGRGSTDTQYF
v_gene: TRBV18; j_gene: TRBJ1-1; d_gene: TRBD1; CDR3aa: CASSPLSLGGRDTEAFF
v_gene: TRBV4-1; j_gene: TRBJ1-2; d_gene: -; CDR3aa: CASSRGGRGVTPYGYTF
v_gene: TRBV5-1; j_gene: -; d_gene: -; CDR3aa: CASSYWGMDNEQYF
v_gene: TRBV27; j_gene: TRBJ2-1; d_gene: TRBD2; CDR3aa: CASSFRTSGRIGSYNEQFF
v_gene: TRBV25-1; j_gene: TRBJ2-2; d_gene: -; CDR3aa: CASSDRYTGELFF
v_gene: TRBV29-1; j_gene: TRBJ2-7; d_gene: TRBD1; CDR3aa: CSVGGQGMYEQYF
v_gene: TRBV7-2; j_gene: TRBJ2-7; d_gene: TRBD2; CDR3aa: CASSPTGTSGASYEQYF
v_gene: TRBV6-5; j_gene: TRBJ2-5; d_gene: -; CDR3aa: CASNRGETQYF
v_gene: TRBV5-8; j_gene: TRBJ2-1; d_gene: TRBD2; CDR3aa: CASSFPRVAGSYNEQFF
v_gene: TRBV6-1; j_gene: TRBJ2-7; d_gene: TRBD1; CDR3aa: CASLGQGASDNYYEQYF
v_gene: TRBV6-5; j_gene: TRBJ2-3; d_gene: -; CDR3aa: CASKRANTQYF
v_gene: TRBV12-3/TRBV12-4; j_gene: TRBJ2-1; d_gene: TRBD1; CDR3aa: CASSLRGLNNEQFF
v_gene: TRBV19; j_gene: TRBJ2-1; d_gene: -; CDR3aa: CASSIGMGGNSYNEQFF
v_gene: TRBV5-1; j_gene: TRBJ2-7; d_gene: TRBD1; CDR3aa: CASSPGQGSEQYF
v_gene: TRBV20-1; j_gene: TRBJ2-1; d_gene: TRBD2; CDR3aa: CSARDPTSGQYNEQFF
v_gene: TRBV5-1; j_gene: TRBJ1-2; d_gene: TRBD1; CDR3aa: CANSARQGPYGYTF
v_gene: TRBV29-1; j_gene: TRBJ1-1; d_gene: -; CDR3aa: CSSGGGRNTEAFF
v_gene: TRBV28; j_gene: TRBJ2-6; d_gene: TRBD1; CDR3aa: CASSILGQGAGANVLTF
v_gene: TRBV7-2; j_gene: TRBJ2-7; d_gene: -; CDR3aa: CASSLGFLRYEQYF
v_gene: TRBV5-1; j_gene: TRBJ2-1; d_gene: -; CDR3aa: CASSRPGTEQFF
v_gene: TRBV18; j_gene: TRBJ2-7; d_gene: TRBD1; CDR3aa: CASSPQGDRLYEQYF
v_gene: TRBV25-1; j_gene: TRBJ1-2; d_gene: -; CDR3aa: CASSDRGRGDGYTF
v_gene: TRBV29-1; j_gene: TRBJ2-3; d_gene: -; CDR3aa: CSVGPRTDTQYF
v_gene: TRBV18; j_gene: TRBJ1-6; d_gene: -; CDR3aa: CASSSTASSYNSPLHF
v_gene: TRBV25-1; j_gene: TRBJ2-2; d_gene: -; CDR3aa: CACSAPTSVNGELFF
v_gene: TRBV29-1; j_gene: TRBJ2-4; d_gene: TRBD1; CDR3aa: CSVVRTGFEQYF
v_gene: TRBV20-1; j_gene: TRBJ1-5; d_gene: TRBD1; CDR3aa: CSAKQGGQPQHF
v_gene: TRBV13; j_gene: TRBJ2-7; d_gene: -; CDR3aa: CASSLMTGSYEQYF
v_gene: TRBV25-1; j_gene: TRBJ2-5; d_gene: -; CDR3aa: CASSTYTGEIQYF
v_gene: TRBV20-1; j_gene: TRBJ1-1; d_gene: TRBD1; CDR3aa: CSARQGAGTEAFF
v_gene: TRBV2; j_gene: -; d_gene: TRBD2; CDR3aa: CASSGTSGETYEQYF
v_gene: TRBV4-3; j_gene: TRBJ2-7; d_gene: -; CDR3aa: CASSQDYGKGLLLSYEQYF
v_gene: TRBV10-3; j_gene: TRBJ2-5; d_gene: -; CDR3aa: CAIRGRTEETQYF
v_gene: TRBV28; j_gene: TRBJ2-2; d_gene: TRBD1; CDR3aa: CASSDRGRTGELFF
v_gene: TRBV7-9; j_gene: TRBJ2-1; d_gene: -; CDR3aa: CASNRPGASHEQFF
v_gene: TRBV4-2; j_gene: TRBJ2-7; d_gene: -; CDR3aa: CASSGRVSYEQYF
v_gene: TRBV7-2; j_gene: TRBJ2-3; d_gene: -; CDR3aa: CASSLGGWGVGDTQYF